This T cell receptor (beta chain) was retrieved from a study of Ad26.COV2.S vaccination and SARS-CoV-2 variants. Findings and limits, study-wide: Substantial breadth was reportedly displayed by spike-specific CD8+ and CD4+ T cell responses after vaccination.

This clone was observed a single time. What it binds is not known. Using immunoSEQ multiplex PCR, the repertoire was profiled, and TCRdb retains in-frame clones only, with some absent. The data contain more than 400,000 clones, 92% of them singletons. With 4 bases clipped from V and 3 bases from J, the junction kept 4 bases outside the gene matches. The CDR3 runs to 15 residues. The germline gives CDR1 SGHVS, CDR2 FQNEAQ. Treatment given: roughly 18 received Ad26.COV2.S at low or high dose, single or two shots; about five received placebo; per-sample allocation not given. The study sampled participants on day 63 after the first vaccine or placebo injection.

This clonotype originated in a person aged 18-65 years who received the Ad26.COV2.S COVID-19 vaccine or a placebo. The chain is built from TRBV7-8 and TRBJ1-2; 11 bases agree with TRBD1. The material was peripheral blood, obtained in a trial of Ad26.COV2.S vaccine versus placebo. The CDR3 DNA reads TGTGCCAGCAGCTCCGGGACAGGGGGATACTATGGCTACACCTTC. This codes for CASSSGTGGYYGYTF.